The 29 T cell receptor beta chains presented below share a single source sample, sequenced in a study of blood T cell repertoires in COVID-19. Generated by immunoSEQ multiplex PCR, the TCRdb table keeps only in-frame clones and is missing some. Found here are approximately 170,000 clones, 84% of them singletons; the top ten hold roughly 7.7%. Material for sequencing was peripheral blood. The receptors derive from a man aged 35-49 years who had recovered from COVID-19.

The chain employs TRBV10-3 and TRBJ2-7; TRBD1 might be the D (5 bases). Germline-derived CDR1 and CDR2 are ENHRY and SYGVKD. Between the trimmed V and J ends, which lost 6 bases and 0 bases, there was a span of 9 bases. The CDR3 totals 13 residues. The CDR3 DNA is TGTGCCATCAGACCGGACAACTCCTACGAGCAGTACTTC. Translating gives CAIRPDNSYEQYF.

This clone was seen a single time. V gene TRBV6-2 or TRBV6-3 combines with J gene TRBJ2-2; 8 bases match TRBD1. Per the germline V gene, CDR1 is MNHEY and CDR2 is SVGEGT. The CDR3 loop spans 16 amino acids. The trim removed 5 bases at V and 5 bases at J, leaving 10 bases unmatched. The CDR3 DNA is TGTGCCAGCAGTACGGGGGTCAGGGGGCTGACCGGGGAGCTGTTTTTT. It is translated as CASSTGVRGLTGELFF.

The gene calls are TRBV15 and TRBJ2-3; 8 bases line up with TRBD2. Germline assignment: CDR1 LNHNV and CDR2 YYDKDF (reference sequence). The CDR3 is 16 residues long. Losses at the gene ends were 3 bases for V and 1 base for J; bases not matched to a gene: 6. The CDR3 coding sequence is TGTGCCACCAGCAGTCTATTACTAGCGGGCACAGATACGCAGTATTTT. Translating gives CATSSLLLAGTDTQYF.

The chain joins TRBV11-2 to TRBJ2-1; 11 nucleotides align to TRBD2. CDR3 length: 18 amino acids. V lost 3 bases, J lost 10 bases, and 17 bases stayed unmatched. Looked up from germline, CDR1 is SGHAT and CDR2 is FQNNGV. CDR3 DNA: TGTGCCAGCAGCTTCCTTCCCCCGCTAGCGGGAGGCTTCCGGGAGCAGTTCTTC. Translating it yields CASSFLPPLAGGFREQFF.

J is TRBJ2-7 and V is TRBV6-5, with a tentative D call TRBD1 (8 bases). The CDR3 consists of 13 residues. Looked up from germline, CDR1 is MNHEY and CDR2 is SVGAGI. V was trimmed by 5 bases and J by 4 bases, leaving 12 bases between them. The CDR3 bases are TGTGCCAGCAGTCAACAGGGGGGGTACGAGCAGTACTTC. This gives the protein CASSQQGGYEQYF.

In its sample, this clone was seen once. The chain links TRBV7-8 to TRBJ2-7, with D possibly being TRBD1 (6 bases). Trimming took off 7 bases at V and 0 bases at J, with 13 bases between the two ends. The CDR3 covers 14 residues. Germline loops: CDR1 SGHVS, CDR2 FQNEAQ. CDR3 DNA sequence: TGTGCCAGCATGCAGGGGACGGTCTCCTACGAGCAGTACTTC. Its protein is CASMQGTVSYEQYF.

Regarding this clone: It may be a read error: a sequence one base away is much more abundant. Other DNA sequences in this specimen translate into the identical CDR3. The chain uses TRBV9 and TRBJ2-2, with TRBD2 matching 9 bases. This CDR3 has 15 residues. Germline V CDR1 and CDR2: SGDLS, YYNGEE. The CDR3 region is CASSVEREDTGELFF. In nucleotides, the CDR3 is TGTGCCAGCAGCGTAGAGCGGGAGGACACTGGGGAGCTGTTTTTT.

The chain has TRBV20-1 and TRBJ2-5; possible D gene TRBD1, 6 bases. Between the trimmed V and J ends, which lost 3 bases and 5 bases, there was a span of 16 bases. The CDR3 totals 14 residues. The germline CDR1 and CDR2 sequences are DFQATT and SNEGSKA (reference sequence). As DNA, the CDR3 is TGCAGTGCTAGTTTGGGGGCTCGGAGCGAGACCCAGTACTTC. It encodes CSASLGARSETQYF.

The V call is TRBV28, the J call TRBJ2-1; weak D call: TRBD2 (5 bases). The CDR3 has 16 amino acids. Between the trimmed V and J ends, which lost 6 bases and 7 bases, there was a span of 22 bases. From germline, CDR1 is MDHEN and CDR2 SYDVKM. The CDR3, as DNA: TGTGCCAGCAGCCTCTTTGGGGTAGCGAGGGTAAATGAGCAGTTCTTC. Protein: CASSLFGVARVNEQFF.

The rearrangement uses TRBV14 and TRBJ2-1; D perhaps matches TRBD2 (6 bases). Looked up from germline, CDR1 is SGHDN and CDR2 is FVKESK. Trimming shortened V by 4 bases and J by 9 bases, and 10 bases separated the two germline ends. This CDR3 is built from 12 residues. CDR3 sequence reads: CASSPGLTEQFF. Written as DNA, the CDR3 is TGTGCCAGCAGCCCGGGACTGACTGAGCAGTTCTTC.

This clone was picked up one time. The CDR3: CASSPELQGPEQYF. CDR3 in DNA: TGTGCCAGCAGCCCCGAGCTGCAGGGGCCCGAGCAGTACTTC. The J gene is TRBJ2-7, the V gene TRBV5-4, with TRBD1 as a possible D gene (6 bases). This CDR3 region has 14 residues. CDR1 and CDR2 (germline): SGHNT, YYREEE (reference sequence). Trimming took 4 bases from V and 6 from J, leaving 17 bases between them.

This clone was found once. The chain couples TRBV2 to TRBJ2-2; 10 nucleotides agree with TRBD2. The CDR3 extends over 18 amino acids. The junction had 9 bases not matched to a gene; V was cut back by 4 bases and J by 1 base. The germline V gene has CDR1 SNHLY and CDR2 FYNNEI. Here the CDR3 DNA reads TGTGCCAGCAGTGGAGGGGCTAGCGGGGGCCTGAACACCGGGGAGCTGTTTTTT. It encodes CASSGGASGGLNTGELFF. The whole variable domain, filled in from reference TRBV2 and TRBJ2-2, reads EPEVTQTPSHQVTQMGQEVILRCVPISNHLYFYWYRQILGQKVEFLVSFYNNEISEKSEIFDDQFSVERPDGSNFTLKIRSTKLEDSAMYFCASSGGASGGLNTGELFFGEGSRLTVL.

The rearrangement links TRBV11-2 to TRBJ1-2; 7 positions match TRBD1. V shed 6 bases and J 3 bases; nucleotides not matched to a gene: 7. Germline V gene lookup returns CDR1 SGHAT and CDR2 FQNNGV. The CDR3 is made up of 14 amino acids. The CDR3 protein is CASRGLRGDYGYTF. As DNA, the CDR3 is TGTGCCAGCAGGGGTCTCAGGGGGGACTATGGCTACACCTTC.

The CDR3 coding sequence is TGTGCCAGCAGCCCCGGACTAGCGGGGGGGTTGAGAGGCAATGAGCAGTTCTTC. Protein product: CASSPGLAGGLRGNEQFF. The chain has TRBV5-4 and TRBJ2-1; TRBD2 matches 15 bases. J gave up 6 bases and V 4 bases, and 11 bases lay outside the gene matches. Germline V gene sequence: CDR1 SGHNT, CDR2 YYREEE (reference sequence). There are 18 residues in the CDR3.

The chain uses TRBV2 and TRBJ1-6, with D tentatively TRBD1 (5 bases). The CDR3 runs to 13 residues. With 7 bases removed from V and 6 bases from J, the gap between germline ends came to 10 bases. Germline V gene sequence: CDR1 SNHLY, CDR2 FYNNEI. CDR3: CASTRDLNSPLHF. Here the CDR3 DNA reads TGTGCCAGCACCAGGGATCTTAATTCACCCCTCCACTTT.

V and J are TRBV5-6 and TRBJ2-7; 12 bases match TRBD2. The CDR3 spans 15 residues. The germline V gene has CDR1 SGHDT and CDR2 YYEEEE. V shed 0 bases and J 2 bases; nucleotides not matched to a gene: 0. The CDR3 DNA follows: TGTGCCAGCAGCTTGGGACTAGCGGGGGCCTACGAGCAGTACTTC. Encoded protein: CASSLGLAGAYEQYF.

Of note for this clone: Other DNA sequences from this sample encode an identical CDR3 as well. DNA of the CDR3: TGCAGCGTTGTAGGTGGGGCTACAGATACGCAGTATTTT. It specifies CSVVGGATDTQYF. V is TRBV29-1 and J is TRBJ2-3; TRBD1 is a possible D gene (5 bases). The CDR3 sequence is 13 residues long. Germline CDR1 is SQVTM and CDR2 is ANQGSEA. The ends were cut back, 4 bases at V and 3 bases at J, with 11 bases in the middle.

The rearrangement joins TRBV21-1 to TRBJ2-5; the table gives TRBD2 as D, unverified against the DNA. TRBV21-1 is noted as a pseudogene. This CDR3 is built from 17 residues. CDR3 nucleotide sequence: TGTGCCAGCAGCAAAGGCTTGCTAGCGGGGCAAAAAGAGACCCAGTACTTC. Protein sequence: CASSKGLLAGQKETQYF.

The gene calls are TRBV6-1 and TRBJ2-7; perhaps TRBD2 as D (5 bases). Between the trimmed V and J ends, which lost 0 bases and 0 bases, there was a span of 6 bases. This CDR3 is 14 amino acids long. Germline V gives CDR1 MNHNS, CDR2 SASEGT. CDR3 sequence (DNA): TGTGCCAGCAGTGAAGCAGGGAGCTCCTACGAGCAGTACTTC. It specifies CASSEAGSSYEQYF.

The rearrangement joins TRBV7-8 to TRBJ2-6; TRBD1 matches at 7 bases. The CDR3 totals 16 residues. The J segment lost 0 bases and the V segment lost 3 bases, leaving 2 bases of the junction unmatched. The germline gives CDR1 SGHVS, CDR2 FQNEAQ. The CDR3 here is CASSLGQPSGANVLTF. In nucleotides, the CDR3 is TGTGCCAGCAGCTTGGGACAGCCCTCTGGGGCCAACGTCCTGACTTTC.

This CDR3 is CASSQPLGVGGETQYF. In DNA form, the CDR3 reads TGTGCCAGCAGTCAACCCCTCGGGGTTGGTGGAGAGACCCAGTACTTC. The V gene is TRBV28, the J gene TRBJ2-5; TRBD2 might be the D (5 bases). V lost 5 bases and J lost 4, with 20 bases in between. The CDR3 consists of 16 residues. Germline V gene data show CDR1 as MDHEN and CDR2 as SYDVKM.

The rearrangement joins TRBV7-9 to TRBJ2-2; D is unresolved. CDR1 SEHNR and CDR2 FQNEAQ come from the germline V gene (reference sequence). This CDR3 is 11 amino acids long. Between the trimmed V and J ends, which lost 7 bases and 4 bases, there was a span of 4 bases. CDR3 loop: CASTLTGELFF. For the CDR3, the DNA is TGTGCCAGCACCCTCACCGGGGAGCTGTTTTTT.

The gene calls are TRBV11-2 and TRBJ2-7, with 7 bases that match TRBD1. This CDR3 spans 15 amino acids. Trimming removed 7 bases from V and 0 bases from J; junction bases left unmatched: 9. In germline, CDR1 is SGHAT, CDR2 FQNNGV. CDR3 in amino acids: CASTLQGKSSYEQYF. DNA of the CDR3: TGTGCCAGCACTCTACAGGGGAAGAGCTCCTACGAGCAGTACTTC.

V is TRBV4-2 and J is TRBJ1-1, with TRBD1 as a possible D gene (5 bases). Germline V CDR1 and CDR2: LGHNA, YNFKEQ. This CDR3 has 15 amino acids. V was cut by 1 base and J by 6 bases, with 15 bases left in between. Here the CDR3 reads CASSQVGQGGAEAFF. Here the CDR3 DNA reads TGTGCCAGCAGCCAAGTCGGCCAGGGAGGGGCTGAAGCTTTCTTT.

The chain has TRBV9 and TRBJ2-4, with 8 bases matching TRBD2. Trimming cost V 4 bases and J 8 bases; bases outside gene matches: 14. In germline, CDR1 is SGDLS, CDR2 YYNGEE. This CDR3 has 16 residues. CDR3 sequence: CASSRGTSGLGDIQYF. CDR3 DNA: TGTGCCAGCAGCAGAGGTACTAGCGGTCTCGGGGACATTCAGTACTTC.

The CDR3 loop reads CASSLYSSGGPETQYF. The CDR3 DNA is TGTGCCAGCAGCTTATATTCATCGGGAGGGCCGGAGACCCAGTACTTC. V and J are TRBV7-6 and TRBJ2-5, with 8 bases identical to TRBD2. This CDR3 has 16 residues. The ends lost 2 bases at V and 5 bases at J; junction bases unmatched: 10. Germline V gene data show CDR1 as SGHVS and CDR2 as FNYEAQ.

V usage is TRBV7-9 and J usage is TRBJ1-2; 7 nucleotides match TRBD1. Trimming cost V 5 bases and J 6 bases; bases outside gene matches: 3. Germline loops: CDR1 SEHNR, CDR2 FQNEAQ (reference sequence). The CDR3 runs 12 residues. CDR3 DNA: TGTGCCAGCAGCCCTACAGGGGATGGCTACACCTTC. Protein sequence: CASSPTGDGYTF.

The gene calls are TRBV16 and TRBJ1-1; 7 bases map to TRBD1. Germline CDR1 and CDR2: KGHSY and FQNENV. The CDR3 sequence is 16 residues long. The J segment lost 4 bases and the V segment lost 5 bases, leaving 13 bases of the junction unmatched. The CDR3 loop is CASSANFQGVGTEAFF. The CDR3, as DNA: TGTGCCAGCAGCGCAAACTTTCAGGGGGTGGGCACTGAAGCTTTCTTT.

V and J are TRBV10-3 and TRBJ2-1; 12 positions agree with TRBD2. CDR1 is ENHRY, CDR2 SYGVKD, per germline. This CDR3 comprises 16 residues. J gave up 8 bases and V 7 bases, and 12 bases lay outside the gene matches. As DNA, the CDR3 is TGTGCCATCAATGATAAGACTAGCGGGGGCAGGGATGAGCAGTTCTTC. Amino acids: CAINDKTSGGRDEQFF.